This T cell receptor (beta chain) was identified during a study of cytomegalovirus exposure and HLA in healthy donors. On the study more broadly: Of approximately 400 genotyped donors, roughly 80% clustered with self-reported Caucasian donors. Study-wide findings and caveats: There were a few CMV-associated chains whose specificity for CMV antigens was confirmed in vitro. With later analysis, a missense DCLRE1C variant became linked to TCR beta V- and J-gene trimming.

Germline values: CDR1 WNHNN, CDR2 SYGVQD (reference sequence). The CDR3 consists of 16 residues. The ends were cut back, 0 bases at V and 3 bases at J, with 13 bases in the middle. PCR primers comprised 60 Vbeta and 13 Jbeta primers. The assay was immunoSEQ multiplex PCR, and TCRdb's table has in-frame clones only and misses some. This table holds some 200,000 clones, around 85% found once. A note on this clone: Its antigen is unknown.

The specimen sequenced was PBMCs. The rearrangement uses TRBV10-1 and TRBJ2-3; no definite D call. The clonotype was recovered from a man aged 45-65 years in good health and CMV-seronegative. This CDR3 is CASSESPGGWTDTQYF. CDR3 sequence (DNA): TGCGCCAGCAGTGAGTCACCAGGTGGATGGACAGATACGCAGTATTTT.